This T cell receptor (beta chain) was observed in a study of OX40 agonist ivuxolimab in advanced cancers. As for the study more broadly: Ivuxolimab was an agonistic, fully human IgG2 monoclonal antibody directed against OX40 (CD134), a costimulatory receptor. A male proportion of nearly 85% and a mean age of about 60 years, ranging from roughly 23 to 90, were recorded for the dose-escalation cohort. The point of sequencing TCRbeta in the periphery was to test whether ivuxolimab changed TCR sequence diversity and drove clonal T-cell expansion. Partial responses occurred in three dose-escalation patients: two with cutaneous melanoma and one with hepatocellular carcinoma. The paper describes the monotherapy dose-escalation part (N ≈ 51 patients) of the phase I trial of ivuxolimab. Of the roughly 51 patients in dose escalation, 19 had hepatocellular carcinoma, some 15 had melanoma, 9 had renal cell carcinoma and 9 had head and neck cancer. Intravenous ivuxolimab was administered to patients every 2 weeks at six dose levels: 0.01, 0.1, 0.3, 1.5, 3 and 10 mg/kg. Prior anti-PD-1, anti-PD-L1 or anti-CTLA-4 therapy was permitted, and about 40% of dose-escalation patients had received checkpoint inhibitors. Findings and caveats that apply to the study as a whole: At doses of 0.1 to 3.0 mg/kg, clonal expansion of both CD4+ and CD8+ T cells in blood was seen between baseline and week 6. Antigen specificity was not determined for the clonally expanded peripheral T cells. Low levels of normalized T-cell clonal expansion were also seen in some patients who did not respond. In the 0.1-3.0 mg/kg groups, partial responders had among the lowest normalized peripheral clonal expansion, particularly in CD8+ T cells. After ivuxolimab, more expanded clones were found on average in CD8+ T cells than in CD4+ T cells.

Patients with autoimmune disease history or receiving systemic immunosuppression were excluded from the trial. Peripheral blood for TCR sequencing was collected from all dose cohorts at baseline, on cycle 4 day 1, and on cycle 7 day 1. Samples were obtained from an open-label, multicenter, first-in-human phase I dose-escalation trial of ivuxolimab. Adults with locally advanced or metastatic head and neck squamous cell, hepatocellular, melanoma or renal cell carcinoma were enrolled in the trial. Before TCR sequencing, CD4+ and CD8+ T cells were separately sorted from peripheral blood. This clone appeared once. The antigen it recognizes is unknown. Within one base of it there is no much larger clone, and no base qualities were kept. Its CDR3 holds 12 amino acids, cysteine through phenylalanine. Only CDR3 DNA is held: 36 bases, read in frame from base 1. Looking up the germline V gene yields CDR1 MNHNS and CDR2 SASEGT. Trimming removed 10 bases from V and 4 bases from J, leaving 13 bases between the germline ends.

Genomic DNA was isolated from the sorted cells so that the TCRbeta CDR3 region could be sequenced. The immunoSEQ Assay was used for sequencing of TCRbeta CDR3 regions. As stored in TCRdb, this immuneACCESS dataset retains in-frame rearrangements with V and J assigned. A fraction of the clones does not appear; measured against another copy, unresolved V genes explain less than half of the discrepancy, and the remainder lacks a known reason. In all, the sample holds roughly 43,000 clones, and approximately 83% of those were seen once. The top ten constitute about a third of the sample. This chain joins TRBV6-1 to TRBJ1-1; there is no confident call for the D gene. Sequenced material: CD4+ or CD8+ T cells sorted from blood, taken in a trial of the OX40 agonist ivuxolimab. The clonotype comes from an adult with an advanced solid tumor such as melanoma, head and neck, liver or kidney cancer. At the DNA level, the sequence is TGTGCCACCATGAGAACGGGCACTGAAGCTTTCTTT. This gives the protein CATMRTGTEAFF.